Listed below are T cell receptor beta chains from one sample, sequenced in a study of long-term antiretroviral therapy in people with HIV. Sequenced by immunoSEQ multiplex PCR; TCRdb stores in-frame clones only, minus some. The sample has around 40,000 clones; less than 90% are singletons. Specimen: unsorted PBMCs, collected just before starting antiretroviral therapy. These TCRs come from a woman aged 18 to 35 with HIV. The CDR3 runs from the conserved cysteine through the conserved F or W. Fields, in order: V gene, clone size, D gene, J gene, CDR3 DNA, CDR3 protein. The D gene is left open where the match is weak. Only part of the rows carry a size: once, few, many, or a class if the clone is expanded.

TRBV6-6	.	TRBD2	TRBJ2-7	TGTGCCAGCAACGGAGGACTAGCGGGAGACGAGCAGTACTTC	CASNGGLAGDEQYF
TRBV9	.	.	TRBJ2-3	TGTGCCAGCAGCTTCCGCCCTGGAGGGGATACGCAGTATTTT	CASSFRPGGDTQYF
TRBV6-5	.	.	TRBJ1-1	TGTGCCAGCAGTCGGGTCACTAACACTGAAGCTTTCTTT	CASSRVTNTEAFF
TRBV9	.	TRBD2	TRBJ2-4	TGTGCCAGCAGCGTCCAAGCTAGCGGGGGCATTCAGTACTTC	CASSVQASGGIQYF
TRBV27	.	TRBD1	TRBJ2-1	TGTGCCAGCAGCCTCGGCGGGACAGGGGAATTCTTC	CASSLGGTGEFF
TRBV4-1	.	.	TRBJ2-7	TGCGCCAGCAGCCAAGATTCAATTCCCTACGAGCAGTACTTC	CASSQDSIPYEQYF
TRBV5-1	.	TRBD2	TRBJ2-3	TGCGCCAGCAGCGTTGACGGACTAGCGGGAGGGCCTCCAGATACGCAGTATTTT	CASSVDGLAGGPPDTQYF
TRBV5-1	.	.	TRBJ1-2	TGCGCCAGCAGACCCGAACCCAGGGTGAATGGCTACACCTTC	CASRPEPRVNGYTF
TRBV5-1	.	.	TRBJ2-6	TGCGCCAGCAGCTTGGCCGGCGGGCGCTCTGGGGCCAACGTCCTGACTTTC	CASSLAGGRSGANVLTF
TRBV5-8	.	TRBD1	TRBJ1-2	TGTGCCAGCAGCTATAACTCCTGGGACAGCAGGACCTTC	CASSYNSWDSRTF
TRBV6-5	.	.	TRBJ1-5	TGTGCCAGCAGTCTACAAAACAACAATCAGCCCCAGCATTTT	CASSLQNNNQPQHF
TRBV5-4	.	TRBD2	TRBJ2-3	TGTGCCAGCAGCGTACGGACTAGCGGCACCACAGATACGCAGTATTTT	CASSVRTSGTTDTQYF
TRBV9	.	.	TRBJ1-1	TGTGCCAGCAGCCCCCCGGCGGGGGGAACAGCTTTCTTT	CASSPPAGGTAFF
TRBV27	.	.	TRBJ2-6	TGTGCCAGCATTCTCAGGTGGGCCCCCCTCTCTGGGGCCAACGTCCTGACTTTC	CASILRWAPLSGANVLTF
TRBV4-3	.	.	TRBJ1-2	TGCGCCAGCAGCCAAGAGGGGGGCAGCTACTATGGCTACACCTTC	CASSQEGGSYYGYTF
TRBV6-5	.	.	TRBJ2-1	TGTGCCAGCAGTTACGCGGGTAATGAGCAGTTCTTC	CASSYAGNEQFF
TRBV6-5	.	.	TRBJ2-2	TGTGCCAGCAGAGCAACGGGGGCGAACACCGGGGAGCTGTTTTTT	CASRATGANTGELFF
TRBV18	.	TRBD1	TRBJ2-7	TGTGCCAGCTCACCGGGACAGTCCTACGAGCAGTACTTC	CASSPGQSYEQYF
TRBV28	.	.	TRBJ2-2	TGTGCCAGCAGTTTATCGGGGGACACCGGGGAGCTGTTTTTT	CASSLSGDTGELFF
TRBV7-2	.	TRBD2	TRBJ2-1	TGTGCCAGCAGCCCGAGAAGCGGGAGACCCCACAATGAGCAGTTCTTC	CASSPRSGRPHNEQFF
TRBV18	.	TRBD1	TRBJ2-7	TGTGCCAGCTCACCAACCGACAGGGGGTCCTACGAGCAGTACTTC	CASSPTDRGSYEQYF
TRBV27	.	TRBD1	TRBJ2-7	TGTGCCAGCAGAAACAGGGGCCTCTCCTACGAGCAGTACTTC	CASRNRGLSYEQYF
TRBV14	.	.	TRBJ1-2	TGTGCCAGCAGCCACTTAACAGGGATGGACTATGGCTACACCTTC	CASSHLTGMDYGYTF
TRBV19	.	TRBD1	TRBJ2-4	TGTGCCAGTAGTTTACAGGGGCCAAGGGACATTCAGTACTTC	CASSLQGPRDIQYF
TRBV6-5	.	TRBD2	TRBJ2-5	TGTGCCAGCAGGCGGGCGGGAGTCTGGGAGACCCAGTACTTC	CASRRAGVWETQYF
TRBV7-9	.	TRBD2	TRBJ2-7	TGTGCCAGCAGCTTTGGACTAGATGACTACGAGCAGTACTTC	CASSFGLDDYEQYF
TRBV18	.	.	TRBJ2-2	TGTGCCAGCTCCCCAGGATCCGGGGAGCTGTTTTTT	CASSPGSGELFF
TRBV10-1	.	TRBD2	TRBJ2-3	TGCGCCAGCAGAGGTACTAGCGGGAGTAAGGATACGCAGTATTTT	CASRGTSGSKDTQYF
TRBV11-2	once	TRBD1	TRBJ2-7	TGTGCCAGCAGTCCGGGACAGGGAACCTACGAGCAGTACTTC	CASSPGQGTYEQYF
TRBV19	.	.	TRBJ1-2	TGTGCCAGTAGTGACTCCTCGGGCCAGTGGTTCTATGGCTACACCTTC	CASSDSSGQWFYGYTF
TRBV27	.	.	TRBJ2-1	TGTGCCAGCAGTTCTGACAGCTTCTCCTACAATGAGCAGTTCTTC	CASSSDSFSYNEQFF